The 13 T cell receptor beta chains below come from one sample, sequenced in a study of shared clonotypes between healthy human individuals. Some clones are missing from TCRdb's copy, which holds only in-frame ones; the method was immunoSEQ multiplex PCR. The data contain 2.3 million or so clones, 80% to 95% of them singletons. The material sequenced was naive CD4+ T cells from PBMCs. Subset given: CD45RA+ positively selected. The receptor source for this set is a man aged 18 to 29 in good health. Some clones in this sample may be carry-over from other donors' samples.

The rearrangement uses TRBV2 and TRBJ2-7; D gene ambiguous. The CDR3 contains 12 residues. V lost 3 bases and J 7 bases, leaving 10 bases between the germline ends. Germline V CDR1 and CDR2: SNHLY, FYNNEI. The CDR3 coding sequence is TGTGCCAGCAGTGATACCGGGCGGGAGCAGTACTTC. Its translation: CASSDTGREQYF.

The chain combines TRBV6-6 with TRBJ2-1; D unclear. The CDR3 has 14 residues. V shed 0 bases and J shed 12 bases, with 15 bases lying between them. CDR1 is MNHNY, CDR2 SVGAGI, per germline (reference sequence). Here the CDR3 DNA reads TGTGCCAGCAGTTACTCGGATTCCCCCAGATTGCAGTTCTTC. Translation: CASSYSDSPRLQFF.

This clone was detected a few times. V usage is TRBV2 and J usage is TRBJ1-1; D perhaps matches TRBD1 (5 bases). CDR3 length: 14 amino acids. The V end was cut by 4 bases, the J end by 3 bases, with 12 bases between. The germline V gene has CDR1 SNHLY and CDR2 FYNNEI. In DNA, the CDR3 is TGTGCCAGCAGTGCGGGGGGAGGTCACACTGAAGCTTTCTTT. Its protein is CASSAGGGHTEAFF. Complete variable domain (other parts from reference TRBV2 and TRBJ1-1): EPEVTQTPSHQVTQMGQEVILRCVPISNHLYFYWYRQILGQKVEFLVSFYNNEISEKSEIFDDQFSVERPDGSNFTLKIRSTKLEDSAMYFCASSAGGGHTEAFFGQGTRLTVV.

The V gene is TRBV9, the J gene TRBJ2-7, with TRBD2 matching over 11 bases. Looked up from germline, CDR1 is SGDLS and CDR2 is YYNGEE. With V trimmed by 2 bases and J by 5 bases, 9 bases remained unmatched. There are 16 residues in the CDR3. The CDR3: CASSVSGRAPRNEQYF. DNA for the CDR3: TGTGCCAGCAGCGTTAGCGGGAGGGCCCCCCGGAACGAGCAGTACTTC.

The chain combines TRBV5-4 with TRBJ2-2; 8 positions agree with TRBD2. The germline gives CDR1 SGHNT, CDR2 YYREEE (reference sequence). This CDR3 is 18 amino acids long. Trimming cost V 4 bases and J 1 base; bases outside gene matches: 12. The CDR3 DNA is TGTGCCAGCAGCCAACCGGGCACTAGCGGAAGGAACACCGGGGAGCTGTTTTTT. Residues: CASSQPGTSGRNTGELFF.

Points on this clone: Other DNA sequences in the sample encode the same CDR3. The rearrangement joins TRBV28 to TRBJ1-2, with D possibly TRBD1 on 5 matching bases. The CDR3 runs 13 residues. Germline assignment: CDR1 MDHEN and CDR2 SYDVKM. Trimming removed 2 bases at V and 8 bases at J, with 12 bases between. CDR3 nucleotide sequence: TGTGCCAGCAGTTTAGCAGGAGGGGACGGCTACACCTTC. The encoded protein is CASSLAGGDGYTF.

This clone was recorded only once. This chain joins TRBV11-2 and TRBJ2-7, with TRBD1 identical over 8 bases. CDR1 and CDR2 (germline): SGHAT, FQNNGV. Losses at the gene ends were 3 bases for V and 6 bases for J; bases not matched to a gene: 7. The CDR3 runs 14 residues. CDR3 nucleotide sequence: TGTGCCAGCAGCTTCCCCCAGGGGGCTGTCGAGCAGTACTTC. It is translated as CASSFPQGAVEQYF.

Here the CDR3 reads CAWSGVRGFAEAFF. The CDR3 DNA is TGTGCCTGGAGTGGCGTCAGGGGTTTCGCTGAAGCTTTCTTT. The rearrangement uses TRBV30 and TRBJ1-1, with D perhaps TRBD1 (6 bases). The CDR3 contains 14 residues. Trimming removed 1 base from V and 6 bases from J, with 15 bases in between. CDR1 and CDR2 (germline): GTSNPN, SVGIG (reference sequence).

This chain uses TRBV5-4 with TRBJ2-1; 8 bases are a match to TRBD1. With V trimmed by 4 bases and J by 1 base, 7 bases remained unmatched. The CDR3 totals 16 residues. In germline, CDR1 is SGHNT, CDR2 YYREEE (reference sequence). In nucleotides, the CDR3 is TGTGCCAGCAGCGAATCCGGGACAGGATCCTACAATGAGCAGTTCTTC. It translates to CASSESGTGSYNEQFF.

The count of this clone is one. The J gene is TRBJ2-3, the V gene TRBV4-1, with 7 bases identical to TRBD2. J gave up 2 bases and V 4 bases, and 12 bases lay outside the gene matches. The CDR3 consists of 17 residues. CDR1 and CDR2 (germline): MGHRA, YSYEKL. The CDR3 is CASSPLGGPRSTDTQYF. The CDR3 nucleotides read TGCGCCAGCAGCCCGCTGGGAGGGCCCCGTTCCACAGATACGCAGTATTTT.

The rearrangement uses TRBV7-8 and TRBJ2-3; no clear D. Trimming stripped 2 bases from V and 0 bases from J, with 6 bases between. Germline V gene data show CDR1 as SGHVS and CDR2 as FQNEAQ. This CDR3 has 14 amino acids. CDR3 in amino acids: CASSLPYSTDTQYF. The CDR3 DNA reads as TGTGCCAGCAGCTTACCTTACAGCACAGATACGCAGTATTTT.

This clone was detected once. This chain uses TRBV5-1 with TRBJ2-1, with 9 bases fitting TRBD1. With 4 bases clipped from V and 4 bases from J, the junction kept 6 bases outside the gene matches. CDR1 and CDR2 (germline): SGHRS, YFSETQ. The CDR3 covers 15 residues. The CDR3 spells CASSAGTGRYNEQFF. DNA for the CDR3: TGCGCCAGCAGCGCCGGGACAGGGAGGTACAATGAGCAGTTCTTC.

This clone has only one observation. V is TRBV5-1 and J is TRBJ2-3, with D possibly called TRBD1 or TRBD2 (5 bases each). Germline CDR1 reads SGHRS; CDR2 reads YFSETQ. Between the trimmed V and J ends, which lost 1 base and 4 bases, there was a span of 16 bases. The CDR3 is made up of 16 amino acids. The CDR3 sequence is CASSLRRTKVADTQYF. DNA for the CDR3: TGCGCCAGCAGCTTGAGGAGGACAAAAGTCGCAGATACGCAGTATTTT.